This entry features one T cell receptor (beta chain) sequence. The antigen remains undetermined. In the PCR, 60 Vbeta and 13 Jbeta primers were used. Clones were sequenced by immunoSEQ multiplex PCR, and TCRdb holds only the in-frame ones, with some missing. The sample holds more than 85,000 clones, less than 65% seen once. The data originate from a study of cytomegalovirus exposure and HLA in healthy donors. Findings and limits, study-wide: Cytomegalovirus-associated status was assigned to fewer than 200 TCR beta chains. Later analysis identified 16,951 TCR beta sequences associated with HLA alleles, using a false discovery rate threshold of 0.05. Roughly even sequencing depth across donors was the assumption behind the presence/absence analyses.

The sequence was collected from a woman under 40 in good health and CMV-seronegative. Sample: PBMCs.

The CDR3 is CASRPWTGNPTYNEQFF. The CDR3, as DNA: TGTGCCAGCAGACCATGGACAGGGAACCCGACATACAATGAGCAGTTCTTC. J is TRBJ2-1 and V is TRBV7-8, with TRBD1 matching over 8 bases. The CDR3 totals 17 residues. Per germline, CDR1 SGHVS and CDR2 FQNEAQ. Trimming cost V 6 bases and J 4 bases; bases outside gene matches: 14.